One sample yielded the 6 T cell receptor beta chains listed below, sequenced in a study of cytomegalovirus exposure and HLA in healthy donors. Primers for the PCR totalled 60 Vbeta and 13 Jbeta. Only in-frame clones appear in the TCRdb table, and some are missing; sequencing was by immunoSEQ multiplex PCR. The sample holds 120,000 to 150,000 clones, over 60% seen once. Sequenced: PBMCs. The receptors derive from a man aged 35 to 55 in good health and CMV-seronegative.

J is TRBJ1-1 and V is TRBV2; D gene ambiguous. Germline V gene data show CDR1 as SNHLY and CDR2 as FYNNEI. There are 10 residues in the CDR3. V was trimmed by 8 bases and J by 4 bases, leaving 5 bases between them. This CDR3 is CASVATEAFF. Here the CDR3 DNA reads TGTGCCAGCGTGGCCACTGAAGCTTTCTTT. Variable domain in full (rest from reference TRBV2 and TRBJ1-1): EPEVTQTPSHQVTQMGQEVILRCVPISNHLYFYWYRQILGQKVEFLVSFYNNEISEKSEIFDDQFSVERPDGSNFTLKIRSTKLEDSAMYFCASVATEAFFGQGTRLTVV.

The gene calls are TRBV2 and TRBJ2-7, with TRBD2 matching over 10 bases. Per the germline V gene, CDR1 is SNHLY and CDR2 is FYNNEI. The CDR3 has 14 amino acids. V shed 4 bases, J shed 6 bases, and the junction held 6 bases outside the gene matches. This CDR3 reads CASSVEAGGGEQYF. The CDR3 DNA reads TGTGCCAGCAGTGTAGAAGCGGGAGGGGGCGAGCAGTACTTC.

J is TRBJ2-7 and V is TRBV19, with 9 bases aligning to TRBD1. J lost 2 bases, V lost 7 bases, and 15 bases had no gene match. Per the germline V gene, CDR1 is LNHDA and CDR2 is SQIVND (reference sequence). This CDR3 is built from 17 residues. CDR3: CASKMSRDRVGAYEQYF. CDR3 sequence (DNA): TGTGCCAGTAAGATGTCCCGGGACAGGGTTGGGGCCTACGAGCAGTACTTC.

Only one count was recorded for this clone. J is TRBJ1-5 and V is TRBV5-6; no firm D call. Trimming removed 4 bases at V and 3 bases at J, with 5 bases between. The V gene's germline CDR1 is SGHDT and CDR2 YYEEEE. The CDR3 loop spans 12 amino acids. CDR3 amino acids: CASSRLNQPQHF. The CDR3 nucleotides are TGTGCCAGCAGCCGACTCAATCAGCCCCAGCATTTT.

CDR3 residues: CASTRGANTGELFF. CDR3 coding DNA: TGTGCCAGCACCCGGGGAGCGAACACCGGGGAGCTGTTTTTT. The genes are TRBV6-5 and TRBJ2-2; maybe TRBD2 (5 bases). Germline V gene sequence: CDR1 MNHEY, CDR2 SVGAGI. Trimming removed 7 bases from V and 0 bases from J, with 9 bases in between. This CDR3 comprises 14 residues.

This clone was detected a few times. V usage is TRBV7-9 and J usage is TRBJ1-1; no definite D call. V gave up 5 bases and J gave up 0 bases, with 13 bases separating them. This CDR3 spans 15 amino acids. Germline CDR1 reads SEHNR; CDR2 reads FQNEAQ (reference sequence). The CDR3 sequence: CASSANLRMNTEAFF. The CDR3 DNA is TGTGCCAGCAGCGCGAATTTAAGAATGAACACTGAAGCTTTCTTT.